This T cell receptor beta chain originates from a study of shared clonotypes between healthy human individuals. Study-wide context: Three CD4 naive, three CD4 memory, two CD8 naive and one CD8 memory plate were used per donor. Study-wide findings and caveats: Richness estimates generally favored naive over memory subsets. Lower generation probabilities were found for non-shared clonotypes than for those shared by all four donors.

Germline V gene data show CDR1 as SGHNT and CDR2 as YENEEA. This CDR3 contains 13 residues. V shed 4 bases and J shed 5 bases, with 8 bases lying between them. Donors comprised only Caucasian adults living in Nashville, Tennessee. Comments on this clone: Its specificity is unknown.

Profiled with immunoSEQ multiplex PCR; TCRdb holds only in-frame clones, not every one. The data hold 2,500,000 or so clones, with 93% observed a single time. This sequence joins TRBV11-3 and TRBJ2-2; TRBD1 might be the D (6 bases). The TCR originated in a man younger than 35 in good health. Some clones in this sample may be carry-over from other donors' samples. The sequenced material came from naive CD4+ T cells from PBMCs. The subset denotes: CD45RA+ positively selected. In nucleotides, the CDR3 is TGTGCCAGCAGCTACAGGGCTACCGGGGAGCTGTTTTTT. Translating it yields CASSYRATGELFF.